Shown below are 24 T cell receptor beta chains from a single sample sequenced in a study of regulatory T cells in long-lasting Graves disease. Libraries of TCR beta came from iRepertoire HTBI primers plus Arm-PCR of CDR3 regions. One entry per CDR3 protein results from TCRdb running MiXCR on the multiplex PCR reads. The sample has 350,000 to 450,000 distinct CDR3 sequences, approximately 15% seen once. Time point specified: newly diagnosed GD, antithyroid drugs for less than 3 months. RNA from PBMCs was the source of the TCR library. The same sample was also studied in work on T cells in Graves' hyperthyroidism and ophthalmopathy.

The input for sequencing was peripheral blood mononuclear cells (PBMCs), taken at new diagnosis, from a patient treated with antithyroid drugs. The receptors stem from a young woman with Graves disease.

This clonotype has ten or more counts. The rearrangement joins TRBV20-1 to TRBJ2-5, with 9 bases aligning to TRBD2. CDR1 and CDR2 from the germline V gene are DFQATT and SNEGSKA (reference sequence). Trimming took 5 bases from V and 5 from J; bases not matched to a gene: 15. The CDR3 has 16 residues. The CDR3 region has the DNA TGCAGTGCTTTCCGGGCGGTAGCGGGAGTCGCCGAGACCCAGTACTTC. Protein sequence: CSAFRAVAGVAETQYF.

This clonotype has at least ten counts. The chain carries TRBV24-1 and TRBJ2-5; possibly TRBD1 or TRBD2 for D (6 bases each). V lost 4 bases and J 5 bases, leaving 16 bases between the germline ends. The CDR3 extends over 15 amino acids. Germline V gene lookup returns CDR1 KGHDR and CDR2 SFDVKD. In nucleotides, the CDR3 is TGTGCCACCAGTGACCAACAGGGTCGGGGGGAGACCCAGTACTTC. Amino acids: CATSDQQGRGETQYF.

The chain uses TRBV30 and TRBJ1-1, with unresolved D. CDR1 and CDR2 from the germline V gene are GTSNPN and SVGIG (reference sequence). The CDR3 extends over 13 amino acids. Trimming took off 2 bases at V and 1 base at J, with 8 bases between the two ends. This CDR3 reads CAWSITPNTEAFF. The CDR3 DNA is TGTGCCTGGAGTATCACACCGAACACTGAAGCTTTCTTT.

This clonotype appeared a few times. J is TRBJ1-3 and V is TRBV7-8; D is perhaps TRBD1 (6 bases). Germline V lookup: CDR1 SGHVS, CDR2 FQNEAQ. V was clipped by 5 bases and J by 7 bases, with 24 bases between them. CDR3 length: 17 residues. For the CDR3, the DNA is TGTGCCAGCAGCCCAGACGGCTCTGGGGGGGCCGGGAACACCATATATTTT. Amino acids: CASSPDGSGGAGNTIYF. Full variable domain (rest looked up from reference TRBV7-8 and TRBJ1-3): GAGVSQSPRYKVAKRGQDVALRCDPISGHVSLFWYQQALGQGPEFLTYFQNEAQLDKSGLPSDRFFAERPEGSVSTLKIQRTQQEDSAVYLCASSPDGSGGAGNTIYFGEGSWLTVV.

This clonotype was counted many times. CDR3 in amino acids: CASRRPGLAGVETQYF. The DNA of the CDR3 is TGTGCCAGCAGACGACCGGGACTAGCGGGAGTAGAGACCCAGTACTTC. This chain uses TRBV7-9 with TRBJ2-5, with TRBD2 identical over 14 bases. Losses at the gene ends were 6 bases for V and 4 bases for J; bases not matched to a gene: 7. This CDR3 is built from 16 residues. Germline V gives CDR1 SEHNR, CDR2 FQNEAQ (reference sequence).

This clonotype appeared many times. This chain connects TRBV11-3 to TRBJ1-1; possibly TRBD1 for D (5 bases). Germline lookup yields CDR1 SGHNT and CDR2 YENEEA. V shed 4 bases and J shed 3 bases, with 18 bases lying between them. CDR3 length: 16 amino acids. The CDR3 sequence: CASSSPVGGGDTEAFF. In DNA form, the CDR3 reads TGTGCCAGCAGCTCGCCCGTGGGGGGGGGAGACACTGAAGCTTTCTTT.

This clonotype has ten or more counts. The rearrangement joins TRBV9 to TRBJ2-7; 9 bases align to TRBD2. Germline values: CDR1 SGDLS, CDR2 YYNGEE. V was clipped by 0 bases and J by 5 bases; unmatched bases: 15. The length of the CDR3 is 18 residues. As DNA, the CDR3 is TGTGCCAGCAGCGTAGCTTCGGGGCTGGGTAGCGGGAGTAACGAGCAGTACTTC. Its translation is CASSVASGLGSGSNEQYF.

Ten or more counts support this clonotype. The chain couples TRBV30 to TRBJ1-5; weak D call: TRBD1 (6 bases). From germline, CDR1 is GTSNPN and CDR2 SVGIG (reference sequence). The CDR3 spans 14 residues. Between the trimmed V and J ends, which lost 1 base and 0 bases, there was a span of 7 bases. The CDR3 region is CAWSEGDSNQPQHF. The CDR3 DNA reads as TGTGCCTGGAGTGAGGGGGATAGCAATCAGCCCCAGCATTTT.

This chain joins TRBV20-1 and TRBJ2-3; D unresolved. From germline, CDR1 is DFQATT and CDR2 SNEGSKA (reference sequence). V lost 6 bases to trimming and J lost 2 bases, with 9 bases between them. The CDR3 has 12 amino acids. The chain's CDR3 is CSALSPTDTQYF. As DNA, the CDR3 is TGCAGTGCCCTAAGTCCCACAGATACGCAGTATTTT.

Concerning this clonotype: A much larger clone sits a single nucleotide away, making a read error possible. CDR3 nucleotide sequence: TGTGCCCGGAATGGGATCCAAGAGACCCAGTACTTC. Protein sequence: CARNGIQETQYF. This chain links TRBV30 with TRBJ2-5; D remains unclear. V shed 8 bases and J shed 1 base, with 11 bases lying between them. Germline-derived CDR1 and CDR2 are GTSNPN and SVGIG (reference sequence). The CDR3 has 12 amino acids.

About this clonotype itself: Possible read error: a much larger clone is one base away. This chain joins TRBV12-3 or TRBV12-4 and TRBJ2-7, with D tentatively TRBD1 (5 bases). This CDR3 region has 12 residues. The CDR3 sequence: CASSLNVGEQHF. The CDR3 DNA is TGTGCCAGCAGTTTAAATGTAGGGGAACAGCACTTC.

This chain joins TRBV19 and TRBJ1-1; 7 nucleotides align to TRBD1. The CDR3 is 14 residues long. Germline CDR1 and CDR2: LNHDA and SQIVND (reference sequence). With V trimmed by 9 bases and J by 5 bases, 12 bases remained unmatched. The CDR3 coding sequence is TGTGCCAGCCACCTCAGGGGGGGAGGAACTGAAGCTTTCTTT. Its protein is CASHLRGGGTEAFF.

This clonotype was seen at least ten times. The chain recombines TRBV7-9 with TRBJ2-5; TRBD1 matches at 7 bases. Germline assignment: CDR1 SEHNR and CDR2 FQNEAQ (reference sequence). CDR3 length: 16 residues. J lost 2 bases, V lost 5 bases, and 11 bases had no gene match. This CDR3 reads CASSHPPNRGQETQYF. Written as DNA, the CDR3 is TGTGCCAGCAGCCACCCCCCCAACAGGGGTCAAGAGACCCAGTACTTC.

This clonotype was observed a handful of times. V gene TRBV4-2 combines with J gene TRBJ1-1; TRBD1 might be the D (6 bases). Trimming removed 0 bases at V and 3 bases at J, with 11 bases between. There are 15 residues in the CDR3. Germline V CDR1 and CDR2: LGHNA, YNFKEQ. The chain's CDR3 is CASSQDFQGYTEAFF. The CDR3 DNA reads TGTGCCAGCAGCCAAGATTTCCAGGGGTACACTGAAGCTTTCTTT.

This clonotype was counted many times. This chain uses TRBV20-1 with TRBJ2-5; tentatively, D is TRBD2 (5 bases). V dropped 5 bases and J dropped 3 bases, with 25 bases sitting between them. Looked up from germline, CDR1 is DFQATT and CDR2 is SNEGSKA (reference sequence). The CDR3 runs to 17 residues. DNA of the CDR3: TGCAGTGCTTTTGCGTTTTCGGAGGCCGACAAAAAAGAGACCCAGTACTTC. It codes for CSAFAFSEADKKETQYF.

This clonotype came up many times. The J gene is TRBJ2-7, the V gene TRBV5-5; 8 nucleotides line up with TRBD1. Trimming took 5 bases from V and 2 from J; bases not matched to a gene: 12. CDR1 and CDR2 from the germline V gene are SGHKS and YYEKEE (reference sequence). The CDR3 sequence is 16 residues long. The CDR3 sequence: CASRLGGQGTAYEQYF. The CDR3 region has the DNA TGTGCCAGCAGGTTAGGAGGACAGGGAACGGCCTACGAGCAGTACTTC. Supplemented by reference TRBV5-5 and TRBJ2-7, the full variable domain reads DAGVTQSPTHLIKTRGQQVTLRCSPISGHKSVSWYQQVLGQGPQFIFQYYEKEERGRGNFPDRFSARQFPNYSSELNVNALLLGDSALYLCASRLGGQGTAYEQYFGPGTRLTVT.

In its sample, this clonotype was seen many times. The chain recombines TRBV24-1 with TRBJ2-1; TRBD2 aligns across 8 bases. Germline CDR1 and CDR2: KGHDR and SFDVKD. This CDR3 is 14 amino acids long. V was pared by 12 bases and J by 0 bases, with 6 bases of the junction left unmatched. The CDR3 sequence is CAAGAGGSYNEQFF. CDR3 coding DNA: TGTGCCGCGGGGGCGGGGGGCTCCTACAATGAGCAGTTCTTC.

Remarks on this clonotype: In this CDR3 the conserved last residue, phenylalanine or tryptophan, is missing, so a read error is likely. The chain has TRBV11-3 and TRBJ1-3; possible D gene TRBD1, 6 bases. The V and J ends lost 5 bases and 3 bases respectively, with 14 bases between them. The CDR3 length is 15 residues. Germline CDR1 is SGHNT and CDR2 is YENEEA. In DNA form, the CDR3 reads TGTGCCAGCAGCGCGTGGGGGCTGGTTGGAAACACCATATATCTT. Residues: CASSAWGLVGNTIYL.

The V and J genes are TRBV5-6 and TRBJ1-1; TRBD1 matches at 9 bases. With 5 bases clipped from V and 1 base from J, the junction kept 6 bases outside the gene matches. The germline gives CDR1 SGHDT, CDR2 YYEEEE. The CDR3 contains 15 residues. In DNA, the CDR3 is TGTGCCAGCAGGGACAGGGGTCACCGGAACACTGAAGCTTTCTTT. Amino acids: CASRDRGHRNTEAFF.

Turning to this clonotype: A far larger clone lies a single base away; this is likely a read error. The CDR3 region is CASSPGLVDYEQFF. The CDR3 coding sequence is TGTGCCAGCAGCCCCGGACTAGTCGACTACGAGCAGTTCTTC. The genes are TRBV11-3 and TRBJ2-1, with 7 bases fitting TRBD2. V dropped 5 bases and J dropped 10; count of bases not matched to a gene: 11. Per the germline V gene, CDR1 is SGHNT and CDR2 is YENEEA. CDR3 length equals 14 residues.

This chain joins TRBV5-1 and TRBJ1-4; D gene uncertain. Germline assignment: CDR1 SGHRS and CDR2 YFSETQ. The CDR3 loop spans 13 amino acids. Trimming shortened V by 0 bases and J by 8 bases, and 8 bases separated the two germline ends. In DNA, the CDR3 is TGCGCCAGCAGCTTGGAGGGAATGGAAAAACTGTTTTTT. This encodes CASSLEGMEKLFF.

This clonotype was observed many times. The genes are TRBV30 and TRBJ2-1; TRBD2 is a possible D gene (6 bases). The V end was cut by 5 bases, the J end by 0 bases, with 23 bases between. The germline V gene has CDR1 GTSNPN and CDR2 SVGIG (reference sequence). The CDR3 covers 18 residues. The CDR3 DNA is TGTGCCTGGTCCCCGACTAGAGGAAAGACTAGCTCCTACAATGAGCAGTTCTTC. It encodes CAWSPTRGKTSSYNEQFF.

There are many counts of this clonotype. This rearrangement joins TRBV27 to TRBJ2-6; 8 nucleotides line up with TRBD1. Germline assignment: CDR1 MNHEY and CDR2 SMNVEV (reference sequence). J gave up 0 bases and V 4 bases, and 5 bases lay outside the gene matches. The CDR3 loop spans 17 amino acids. The CDR3 nucleotides are TGTGCCAGCAGTTCGACCACAGGGGGCTCTGGGGCCAACGTCCTGACTTTC. As protein: CASSSTTGGSGANVLTF.

This clonotype was counted between two and nine times. This chain joins TRBV29-1 and TRBJ1-4; D is perhaps TRBD1 (6 bases). In germline, CDR1 is SQVTM, CDR2 ANQGSEA. The CDR3 has 12 residues. Deletions cut 4 bases from V and 8 bases from J, with 11 bases between. The CDR3 nucleotides read TGCAGCGTTGGGCAGGGGAAGGAAAAACTGTTTTTT. Its translation: CSVGQGKEKLFF. The whole variable domain, filled in from reference TRBV29-1 and TRBJ1-4, reads SAVISQKPSRDICQRGTSLTIQCQVDSQVTMMFWYRQQPGQSLTLIATANQGSEATYESGFVIDKFPISRPNLTFSTLTVSNMSPEDSSIYLCSVGQGKEKLFFGSGTQLSVL.